This T cell receptor (beta chain) comes out of a study of regulatory T cells in long-lasting Graves disease. Study-level points and caveats: Clonotypes that were public and shared totalled about 2,500 in persistent patients versus roughly 1,000 in new patients. The sample size was small, and this may have reduced accuracy. The work looked only at peripheral blood and did not look at thyroid tissue.

Stated time point: newly diagnosed GD, antithyroid drugs for less than 3 months. From RNA extracted from PBMCs, the TCR library was made. The CDR3 consists of 14 residues. V was clipped by 3 bases and J by 0 bases, with 8 bases between them. This clonotype was seen at least ten times. Its antigen is still unknown. Relying on iRepertoire HTBI primers and Arm-PCR of CDR3 regions, the team built TCR beta libraries. TCRdb reprocessed the multiplex PCR reads via MiXCR and lists one record per CDR3 protein. The sample consists of 450,000 to 650,000 distinct CDR3 sequences, around 15% of them appearing once. The data were also submitted as part of a second study, on T cells in Graves' hyperthyroidism and ophthalmopathy. That work contributes: Primed by the HTBI set, a first-round RT-PCR was run on the TCR CDR3.

The sample consisted of peripheral blood mononuclear cells (PBMCs), taken at new diagnosis, from a patient treated with antithyroid drugs. The rearrangement uses TRBV12-3 or TRBV12-4 and TRBJ1-1; D remains ambiguous. The sequence came from a woman between 40 and 65 years old with Graves disease. The CDR3 spells CASSFSEMNTEAFF. Written as DNA, the CDR3 is TGTGCCAGCAGTTTTTCCGAGATGAACACTGAAGCTTTCTTT.